Detailed here is one TCR beta chain. This specimen belongs to a study of blood T cell repertoires in COVID-19. Libraries were prepared by immunoSEQ multiplex PCR; TCRdb keeps only in-frame clonotypes and omits some of them. The data hold some 180,000 clones, with 70% to 80% observed a single time. This clonotype was obtained from a woman aged 45-60 years with active or convalescent COVID-19. What was sequenced was peripheral blood.

This chain's CDR3 is CASGLGSKGTTGNTIYF. The CDR3 DNA sequence: TGTGCTAGTGGTTTGGGAAGTAAGGGGACAACCGGAAACACCATATATTTT. J is TRBJ1-3 and V is TRBV12-5, with a tentative D call TRBD1 (6 bases). The V and J ends lost 1 base and 4 bases respectively, with 17 bases between them. CDR1 is LGHNT and CDR2 is FRNRAP in the germline V gene. The CDR3 consists of 17 residues.